Following are 23 T cell receptor beta chains from one sample sequenced in a study of CD8+CD57+ T cells in acquired aplastic anemia. Sequenced patients had shown CD8+CD57+ cell expansion by flow cytometry. Genomic DNA, the template, was used for profiling of the TCR beta VDJ and CDR3. TCRdb called the reads again in MiXCR, with one record for every CDR3 protein. Here the sample spans roughly 190,000 distinct CDR3 sequences, just under 50% being singletons. The sequencing sample was made of sorted CD4+, CD8+, or CD8+CD57+ T cells (not recorded which) from PBMCs. These receptors were taken from a human donor with aplastic anemia.

There are a few counts of this clonotype. This chain connects TRBV7-8 to TRBJ2-7; D is unresolved. Germline V gene data show CDR1 as SGHVS and CDR2 as FQNEAQ. Trimming cost V 6 bases and J 2 bases, with 11 bases left between them. This CDR3 contains 13 residues. CDR3 loop: CASRSHKTYEQYF. CDR3 nucleotide sequence: TGTGCCAGCAGATCTCACAAAACCTACGAGCAGTACTTC.

The chain is built from TRBV19 and TRBJ1-4; TRBD1 is a possible D gene (5 bases). The V gene lost 2 bases and the J gene lost 14 bases, with 12 bases spanning the gap. Germline CDR1 and CDR2: LNHDA and SQIVND (reference sequence). The CDR3 runs 12 residues. The CDR3 coding sequence is TGTGCCAGTAGTATATTAAACAGGAGGCTGTTTTTT. Translation gives CASSILNRRLFF.

The V call is TRBV15, the J call TRBJ1-5; D remains ambiguous. V lost 5 bases and J 6 bases, leaving 11 bases between the germline ends. The CDR3 totals 13 residues. Per germline, CDR1 LNHNV and CDR2 YYDKDF (reference sequence). The CDR3 region has the DNA TGTGCCACCAGCGCCGAGATCGCTCAGCCCCAGCATTTT. Protein product: CATSAEIAQPQHF.

A few counts support this clonotype. The chain carries TRBV7-2 and TRBJ1-1; possibly TRBD1 for D (5 bases). The CDR3 loop spans 13 amino acids. Germline CDR1 is SGHTA and CDR2 is FQGNSA. Trimming took off 3 bases at V and 4 bases at J, with 9 bases between the two ends. The CDR3 loop reads CASSFQGGTEAFF. The DNA of the CDR3 is TGTGCCAGCAGCTTTCAGGGCGGCACTGAAGCTTTCTTT.

The chain is built from TRBV2 and TRBJ2-7; 12 bases line up with TRBD2. This CDR3 comprises 15 residues. Germline V lookup: CDR1 SNHLY, CDR2 FYNNEI. The V gene end was trimmed by 4 bases and the J gene end by 2 bases; junction bases not matched to a gene: 3. The DNA for the CDR3 is TGTGCCAGCAGTGTGACTAGCGGGGGACCCTACGAGCAGTACTTC. Protein product: CASSVTSGGPYEQYF.

This sequence joins TRBV11-1 and TRBJ2-1; 7 bases match TRBD1. The germline V gene encodes CDR1 SGHAT and CDR2 FQDESV (reference sequence). The CDR3 runs 15 residues. V dropped 4 bases and J dropped 2; count of bases not matched to a gene: 5. In DNA, the CDR3 is TGTGCCAGCAGCTCGACAGGGATCACCTACAATGAGCAGTTCTTC. It codes for CASSSTGITYNEQFF. Based on the CDR3 plus reference TRBV11-1 and TRBJ2-1, the full variable domain is EAEVAQSPRYKITEKSQAVAFWCDPISGHATLYWYRQILGQGPELLVQFQDESVVDDSQLPKDRFSAERLKGVDSTLKIQPAELGDSAMYLCASSSTGITYNEQFFGPGTRLTVL.

V is TRBV10-2 and J is TRBJ1-2, with unresolved D. Germline V gene data show CDR1 as WSHSY and CDR2 as SAAADI. This CDR3 is 14 amino acids long. The V end lost 2 bases, the J end lost 7 bases, and 14 bases lay between the germline ends. This chain's CDR3 is CASSERGSGFGYTF. In DNA, the CDR3 is TGCGCCAGCAGTGAGCGAGGGTCGGGGTTTGGCTACACCTTC.

The chain employs TRBV24-1 and TRBJ1-1; D might be TRBD1 (5 bases). The CDR3 runs to 13 residues. Trimming pared 5 bases from V and 3 bases from J, leaving 9 bases between. CDR1 is KGHDR, CDR2 SFDVKD, per germline. CDR3 coding DNA: TGTGCCACCAGTGCCCTGGGGGACACTGAAGCTTTCTTT. This codes for CATSALGDTEAFF.

This rearrangement joins TRBV7-9 to TRBJ2-2; D is ambiguous. V gave up 6 bases and J gave up 7 bases, with 9 bases separating them. In germline, CDR1 is SEHNR, CDR2 FQNEAQ (reference sequence). This CDR3 has 12 residues. CDR3 region: CASSLVGGELFF. The CDR3 region has the DNA TGTGCCAGCAGTTTGGTCGGCGGGGAGCTGTTTTTT. Combining the CDR3 with reference TRBV7-9 and TRBJ2-2 gives the whole variable domain DTGVSQNPRHKITKRGQNVTFRCDPISEHNRLYWYRQTLGQGPEFLTYFQNEAQLEKSRLLSDRFSAERPKGSFSTLEIQRTEQGDSAMYLCASSLVGGELFFGEGSRLTVL.

The chain is built from TRBV18 and TRBJ1-4; no reliable D call. Trimming shortened V by 2 bases and J by 8 bases, and 15 bases separated the two germline ends. This CDR3 comprises 15 residues. Germline CDR1 reads KGHSH; CDR2 reads LQKENI. CDR3 in DNA: TGTGCCAGCTCACCAACTGACCCCAAATGGGAAAAACTGTTTTTT. Translation: CASSPTDPKWEKLFF.

The chain carries TRBV2 and TRBJ1-3; perhaps TRBD1 as D (6 bases). The V end was cut by 6 bases, the J end by 4 bases, with 7 bases between. Germline V gives CDR1 SNHLY, CDR2 FYNNEI. The CDR3 consists of 12 residues. This chain's CDR3 is CASRQGGNTIYF. CDR3 nucleotide sequence: TGTGCCAGCAGACAGGGCGGAAACACCATATATTTT.

This chain links TRBV5-1 with TRBJ1-4; 9 bases are shared with TRBD1. Germline CDR1 reads SGHRS; CDR2 reads YFSETQ. The CDR3 spans 14 residues. J lost 8 bases, V lost 4 bases, and 6 bases had no gene match. CDR3 DNA sequence: TGCGCCAGCAGCCCGGGACAGGGTCGAGAAAAACTGTTTTTT. It codes for CASSPGQGREKLFF.

The chain employs TRBV19 and TRBJ1-2, with 8 positions matching TRBD1. CDR1 is LNHDA and CDR2 is SQIVND in the germline V gene (reference sequence). The CDR3 has 15 residues. V dropped 4 bases and J dropped 8; count of bases not matched to a gene: 12. This CDR3 reads CASSTYPRGREGYTF. CDR3 DNA sequence: TGTGCCAGTAGTACCTACCCCAGGGGGCGCGAGGGCTACACCTTC. The whole variable domain, remainder taken from reference TRBV19 and TRBJ1-2, is DGGITQSPKYLFRKEGQNVTLSCEQNLNHDAMYWYRQDPGQGLRLIYYSQIVNDFQKGDIAEGYSVSREKKESFPLTVTSAQKNPTAFYLCASSTYPRGREGYTFGSGTRLTVV.

The chain is built from TRBV7-3 and TRBJ1-1, with a possible D match to TRBD1 (6 bases). V lost 3 bases to trimming and J lost 6 bases, with 11 bases between them. There are 13 residues in the CDR3. Germline V gene data show CDR1 as SGHTA and CDR2 as FQGTGA. The CDR3 DNA is TGTGCCAGCAGCTTCTACAGGGACTCTGAAGCTTTCTTT. Translating gives CASSFYRDSEAFF.

This clonotype appeared a few times. V and J are TRBV14 and TRBJ2-7; TRBD2 agrees at 11 bases. The CDR3 is 15 residues long. The V segment lost 4 bases and the J segment 2 bases; nucleotides outside the gene matches: 4. Germline V lookup: CDR1 SGHDN, CDR2 FVKESK. In DNA form, the CDR3 reads TGTGCCAGCAGCCGAGGGACTAGCGGCCCCTACGAGCAGTACTTC. Translated, it gives CASSRGTSGPYEQYF.

The genes are TRBV20-1 and TRBJ2-1; D is uncertain. The CDR3 has 8 amino acids. Trimming cost V 1 base and J 15 bases, with 4 bases left between them. Germline V gene sequence: CDR1 DFQATT, CDR2 SNEGSKA (reference sequence). CDR3 loop: CSARAGFF. CDR3 coding DNA: TGCAGTGCTAGAGCGGGGTTCTTC.

V is TRBV2 and J is TRBJ2-5; 7 bases align to TRBD2. This CDR3 contains 13 residues. The germline V gene encodes CDR1 SNHLY and CDR2 FYNNEI. V shed 6 bases and J 3 bases; nucleotides not matched to a gene: 4. CDR3 sequence (DNA): TGTGCCAGCAGCAGCGGGACCAAAGAGACCCAGTACTTC. Its protein product is CASSSGTKETQYF.

The chain recombines TRBV5-5 with TRBJ1-6, with D unclear. The CDR3 sequence is 14 residues long. Germline CDR1 and CDR2: SGHKS and YYEKEE (reference sequence). Trimming left V 0 bases short and J 7 bases short, with 8 bases between. The CDR3 region is CASSLEGLNSPLHF. CDR3 bases: TGTGCCAGCAGCTTGGAAGGCCTGAATTCACCCCTCCACTTT.

As DNA, the CDR3 is TGTGCCAGTTCAACGATGGGACTAGCGGTTAATGAGCAGTTCTTC. Translated: CASSTMGLAVNEQFF. The rearrangement uses TRBV19 and TRBJ2-1, with 11 positions matching TRBD2. J lost 7 bases, V lost 8 bases, and 10 bases had no gene match. The CDR3 runs to 15 residues. In germline, CDR1 is LNHDA, CDR2 SQIVND (reference sequence). Together with reference TRBV19 and TRBJ2-1, the CDR3 gives the full variable domain: DGGITQSPKYLFRKEGQNVTLSCEQNLNHDAMYWYRQDPGQGLRLIYYSQIVNDFQKGDIAEGYSVSREKKESFPLTVTSAQKNPTAFYLCASSTMGLAVNEQFFGPGTRLTVL.

This chain connects TRBV6-2 or TRBV6-3 to TRBJ2-7; TRBD2 aligns across 11 bases. The CDR3 totals 18 residues. V gave up 4 bases and J gave up 3 bases; unmatched junction bases: 14. Germline V gene sequence: CDR1 MNHEY, CDR2 SVGEGT. The CDR3 spells CASSFTPGLAETFYEQYF. The CDR3 DNA follows: TGTGCCAGCAGTTTTACCCCGGGACTAGCGGAGACCTTCTACGAGCAGTACTTC.

This clonotype was counted many times. This chain joins TRBV19 and TRBJ1-1; D not certain. The CDR3 spans 13 residues. Per germline, CDR1 LNHDA and CDR2 SQIVND (reference sequence). The V end lost 7 bases, the J end lost 1 base, and 10 bases lay between the germline ends. The CDR3 reads CASIRNPNTEAFF. CDR3 nucleotides: TGTGCCAGTATTCGGAATCCGAACACTGAAGCTTTCTTT.

The chain joins TRBV11-1 to TRBJ2-5; TRBD2 matches 10 bases. V was pared by 0 bases and J by 4 bases, with 5 bases of the junction left unmatched. This CDR3 contains 16 residues. In germline, CDR1 is SGHAT, CDR2 FQDESV (reference sequence). This CDR3 reads CASSLAPSGSRETQYF. The CDR3 DNA reads as TGTGCCAGCAGCTTAGCACCTAGCGGGAGTAGAGAGACCCAGTACTTC.

This clonotype was counted ten times or more. The chain has TRBV9 and TRBJ2-1; a weak D match, TRBD1 (5 bases). The CDR3 extends over 13 amino acids. Germline CDR1 reads SGDLS; CDR2 reads YYNGEE. V shed 4 bases and J shed 10 bases, with 15 bases lying between them. This CDR3 is CASSPTQGTEQFF. The CDR3 nucleotides read TGTGCCAGCAGCCCGACCCAGGGCACCGAGCAGTTCTTC.